These 27 T cell receptor beta chains came from one sample sequenced in a study of beta chain features in type 1 diabetes. What was sequenced were expressed TCRB transcripts, since all of the isolated RNA had been reverse transcribed. Repertoires were generated with immunoSEQ multiplex PCR, while TCRdb's copy carries only in-frame clones and drops some. The sample records 150,000 or so clones, around 10% being singletons. The sequenced sample consisted of central memory CD4+ T cells from blood. All receptors come from a young man in good health.

V usage is TRBV7-3 and J usage is TRBJ2-5; D is possibly TRBD2 (6 bases). The closer fit of TRBJ2-7 to the DNA end suggests the J call may be wrong. CDR1 and CDR2 (germline): SGHTA, FQGTGA. The CDR3 sequence is 13 residues long. As DNA, the CDR3 is TGTGCCAGCAGCTTAGCGGGAAGCTACGAGCAGTACTTC. It translates to CASSLAGSYEQYF.

This chain uses TRBV30 with TRBJ1-2; TRBD1 might be the D (5 bases). The CDR3 covers 13 residues. V shed 2 bases and J shed 4 bases, with 11 bases lying between them. The germline V gene has CDR1 GTSNPN and CDR2 SVGIG (reference sequence). The CDR3 bases are TGTGCCTGGAGTCAAGGGGCCCCCTATGGCTACACCTTC. Translation: CAWSQGAPYGYTF.

The rearrangement uses TRBV11-3 and TRBJ2-3; D is perhaps TRBD2 (5 bases). CDR1 is SGHNT and CDR2 is YENEEA in the germline V gene. The CDR3 contains 14 residues. With 4 bases removed from V and 1 base from J, the gap between germline ends came to 9 bases. CDR3: CASSSDGGTDTQYF. CDR3 nucleotide sequence: TGTGCCAGCAGCTCGGACGGGGGCACAGATACGCAGTATTTT.

The chain links TRBV5-1 to TRBJ2-1, with no clear D. V lost 5 bases and J 0 bases, leaving 15 bases between the germline ends. CDR3 length: 16 residues. Per the germline V gene, CDR1 is SGHRS and CDR2 is YFSETQ. CDR3 in DNA: TGCGCCAGCAGTCTATCAGGCACGCACTCCTACAATGAGCAGTTCTTC. Its protein is CASSLSGTHSYNEQFF.

This clone was found a few times. Other DNA sequences in this sample translate to the same CDR3. The chain links TRBV29-1 to TRBJ1-5; 8 bases align to TRBD1. CDR1 and CDR2 (germline): SQVTM, ANQGSEA. After removal of 7 bases from V and 5 bases from J, the junction contained 7 bases not matched to a gene. The CDR3 length is 13 residues. CDR3 amino acids: CSAGTGVDQPQHF. CDR3 sequence (DNA): TGCAGCGCGGGGACAGGCGTTGATCAGCCCCAGCATTTT.

CDR3 coding DNA: TGTGCCAGCAGCCAAGTCTGGGCTCTGGAGACCCAGTACTTC. This codes for CASSQVWALETQYF. The rearrangement links TRBV14 to TRBJ2-5; D uncertain. V was shortened by 1 base and J by 5 bases, with 11 bases between the two germline ends. CDR3 length: 14 amino acids. The germline gives CDR1 SGHDN, CDR2 FVKESK. The whole variable domain, remainder taken from reference TRBV14 and TRBJ2-5, is EAGVTQFPSHSVIEKGQTVTLRCDPISGHDNLYWYRRVMGKEIKFLLHFVKESKQDESGMPNNRFLAERTGGTYSTLKVQPAELEDSGVYFCASSQVWALETQYFGPGTRLLVL.

The rearrangement joins TRBV19 to TRBJ1-5, with TRBD1 matching over 10 bases. The junction had 9 bases not matched to a gene; V was cut back by 4 bases and J by 6 bases. Germline CDR1 LNHDA, CDR2 SQIVND (reference sequence). The CDR3 spans 16 residues. CDR3 nucleotides: TGTGCCAGTAGTAACTCGGGACAGGGGTTCGGTCAGCCCCAGCATTTT. Its translation: CASSNSGQGFGQPQHF.

This clone was seen a handful of times. The chain is built from TRBV2 and TRBJ2-3; D not certain. This CDR3 is built from 14 residues. Trimming took off 4 bases at V and 0 bases at J, with 8 bases between the two ends. Looked up from germline, CDR1 is SNHLY and CDR2 is FYNNEI. Here the CDR3 DNA reads TGTGCCAGCAGTGTGAAGGAAAGCACAGATACGCAGTATTTT. Protein sequence: CASSVKESTDTQYF.

This clone was found a few times. It is likely a read error: a sequence one base away is far more abundant. V usage is TRBV7-3 and J usage is TRBJ2-1, with 11 bases lining up with TRBD1. V lost 3 bases to trimming and J lost 8 bases; unmatched junction nucleotides: 6. Germline CDR1 and CDR2: SGHTA and FQGTGA. The CDR3 covers 15 residues. The CDR3 spells CASSFGTGGRDEQFF. CDR3 nucleotide sequence: TGTGCCAGCAGCTTCGGGACAGGGGGTAGGGATGAGCAGTTCTTC.

This chain uses TRBV10-3 with TRBJ1-1, with a weak D call TRBD1 (5 bases). The CDR3 length is 14 residues. CDR1 ENHRY and CDR2 SYGVKD come from the germline V gene. The germline V and J ends were trimmed by 10 bases and 1 base, with 16 bases remaining between them. The CDR3 DNA sequence: TGTGCCACCGGGAGGGGCCGGGAGAACACTGAAGCTTTCTTT. Its translation is CATGRGRENTEAFF.

This clone was detected a few times. The chain uses TRBV28 and TRBJ1-1; TRBD1 might be the D (5 bases). Germline lookup yields CDR1 MDHEN and CDR2 SYDVKM. V was cut by 6 bases and J by 7 bases, with 18 bases left in between. The CDR3 covers 14 residues. CDR3: CASSRLGQSFEAFF. The CDR3, as DNA: TGTGCCAGCAGCCGACTCGGACAATCCTTTGAAGCTTTCTTT.

In this sample, this clone turned up a few times. This chain joins TRBV2 and TRBJ1-6; tentatively, D is TRBD1 (6 bases). CDR3 length equals 13 residues. Trimming removed 7 bases at V and 8 bases at J, with 12 bases between. Per the germline V gene, CDR1 is SNHLY and CDR2 is FYNNEI. In DNA, the CDR3 is TGTGCCAGCATACAGGGTAGTGATTCACCCCTCCACTTT. Protein product: CASIQGSDSPLHF.

This clone was seen a handful of times. The chain combines TRBV19 with TRBJ1-2; no clear D gene. In germline, CDR1 is LNHDA, CDR2 SQIVND (reference sequence). The CDR3 is 13 residues long. V shed 1 base and J shed 0 bases, with 3 bases lying between them. This chain's CDR3 is CASSIVANYGYTF. CDR3 coding DNA: TGTGCCAGTAGTATAGTGGCTAACTATGGCTACACCTTC.

The V gene is TRBV7-8, the J gene TRBJ1-4; 8 nucleotides match TRBD1. There are 14 residues in the CDR3. V was pared by 5 bases and J by 7 bases, with 6 bases of the junction left unmatched. The germline gives CDR1 SGHVS, CDR2 FQNEAQ. CDR3 in DNA: TGTGCCAGCAGCCCAGGGACAGGCCGTGAAAAACTGTTTTTT. Translation gives CASSPGTGREKLFF.

In its sample, this clone was seen a few times. V and J are TRBV4-1 and TRBJ2-7; D is perhaps TRBD1 (5 bases). Trimming cost V 1 base and J 5 bases, with 12 bases left between them. The CDR3 has 14 residues. Germline CDR1 MGHRA, CDR2 YSYEKL. CDR3 coding DNA: TGCGCCAGCAGCCAAGGGAGTAACAGGAACGAGCAGTACTTC. As protein: CASSQGSNRNEQYF.

The chain combines TRBV2 with TRBJ2-5; a possible D gene is TRBD1 (6 bases). The DNA end is more similar to TRBJ2-7, so the J call may be wrong. This CDR3 spans 13 amino acids. Germline-derived CDR1 and CDR2 are SNHLY and FYNNEI. CDR3 sequence reads: CASSPGAGYEQYF. DNA for the CDR3: TGTGCCAGCAGCCCAGGGGCGGGCTACGAGCAGTACTTC.

This clone was counted between two and nine times. The V call is TRBV18, the J call TRBJ1-2; D is uncertain. V lost 3 bases and J lost 1, with 6 bases in between. The CDR3 has 13 amino acids. Germline-derived CDR1 and CDR2 are KGHSH and LQKENI. CDR3 sequence (DNA): TGTGCCAGCTCACCGGCAGTTAACTATGGCTACACCTTC. Protein: CASSPAVNYGYTF. The full variable domain, its missing parts supplied by reference TRBV18 and TRBJ1-2, is NAGVMQNPRHLVRRRGQEARLRCSPMKGHSHVYWYRQLPEEGLKFMVYLQKENIIDESGMPKERFSAEFPKEGPSILRIQQVVRGDSAAYFCASSPAVNYGYTFGSGTRLTVV.

The J gene is TRBJ1-2, the V gene TRBV5-6; tentatively, D is TRBD1 (5 bases). The CDR3 consists of 13 residues. CDR1 is SGHDT and CDR2 is YYEEEE in the germline V gene. V lost 1 base and J lost 4, with 8 bases in between. The CDR3 reads CASSLRDPYGYTF. CDR3 nucleotides: TGTGCCAGCAGCTTGCGGGACCCCTATGGCTACACCTTC.

Ten or more counts support this clone. The CDR3 spells CASSPGQGAVKTQYF. In nucleotides, the CDR3 is TGTGCCAGCAGCCCTGGACAGGGGGCGGTGAAGACCCAGTACTTC. V usage is TRBV6-5 and J usage is TRBJ2-5, with 11 bases that match TRBD1. Per the germline V gene, CDR1 is MNHEY and CDR2 is SVGAGI. The CDR3 spans 15 residues. With 6 bases clipped from V and 6 bases from J, the junction kept 9 bases outside the gene matches.

This clone was seen only a few times. This chain joins TRBV7-8 and TRBJ1-2, with D tentatively TRBD1 (6 bases). Trimming cost V 0 bases and J 2 bases, with 10 bases left between them. Per the germline V gene, CDR1 is SGHVS and CDR2 is FQNEAQ. The CDR3 length is 15 residues. CDR3 in amino acids: CASSLAPDSNYGYTF. The DNA for the CDR3 is TGTGCCAGCAGCTTAGCGCCGGACAGCAACTATGGCTACACCTTC.

This clone appeared many times. This chain joins TRBV5-1 and TRBJ2-3; 10 bases agree with TRBD2. This CDR3 spans 15 amino acids. V lost 3 bases and J lost 0; bases outside the gene matches: 1. CDR1 and CDR2 from the germline V gene are SGHRS and YFSETQ. The CDR3 bases are TGCGCCAGCAGCTCTAGCGGGAGAAGCACAGATACGCAGTATTTT. This encodes CASSSSGRSTDTQYF.

J is TRBJ2-1 and V is TRBV9; possible D gene TRBD2, 5 bases. Germline CDR1 SGDLS, CDR2 YYNGEE. Trimming removed 3 bases at V and 0 bases at J, with 7 bases between. The CDR3 sequence is 14 residues long. CDR3 coding DNA: TGTGCCAGCAGCGCGGGGAACTCCTACAATGAGCAGTTCTTC. Its translation: CASSAGNSYNEQFF.

The chain carries TRBV5-1 and TRBJ2-6; D not certain. Per germline, CDR1 SGHRS and CDR2 YFSETQ. The CDR3 runs 14 residues. V was shortened by 5 bases and J by 0 bases, with 6 bases between the two germline ends. Written as DNA, the CDR3 is TGCGCCAGCAGTATGAGCTCTGGGGCCAACGTCCTGACTTTC. This translates into CASSMSSGANVLTF.

This clone has a count of ten or more. V usage is TRBV6-5 and J usage is TRBJ1-5; maybe TRBD1 (5 bases). There are 15 residues in the CDR3. The germline V and J ends were trimmed by 6 bases and 4 bases, with 16 bases remaining between them. Germline CDR1 is MNHEY and CDR2 is SVGAGI. CDR3 sequence: CASSFRGAGNQPQHF. DNA for the CDR3: TGTGCCAGCAGCTTTCGCGGGGCGGGTAATCAGCCCCAGCATTTT.

This clone has more than one count but fewer than ten. The chain uses TRBV7-7 and TRBJ2-5; TRBD1 matches at 7 bases. Germline V CDR1 and CDR2: SSHAT, FNYEAQ (reference sequence). J was trimmed by 4 bases and V by 4 bases; bases with no gene match: 3. The CDR3 covers 13 residues. CDR3 coding DNA: TGTGCCAGCAGCTCCGACAGGGCAGAGACCCAGTACTTC. Its protein is CASSSDRAETQYF.

This clone was seen only a few times. The J gene is TRBJ1-6, the V gene TRBV7-2, with D possibly TRBD1 on 6 matching bases. V lost 2 bases and J lost 11, with 10 bases in between. This CDR3 comprises 13 residues. Germline V gene lookup returns CDR1 SGHTA and CDR2 FQGNSA. In DNA form, the CDR3 reads TGTGCCAGCAGCTTACTTCAGGGGACACCCCTCCACTTT. This translates into CASSLLQGTPLHF.

This clone has only a few counts. The chain recombines TRBV4-2 with TRBJ2-1, with D unresolved. The CDR3 contains 13 residues. V was clipped by 4 bases and J by 3 bases, with 7 bases between them. From germline, CDR1 is LGHNA and CDR2 YNFKEQ. Here the CDR3 reads CASSREYYNEQFF. In nucleotides, the CDR3 is TGTGCCAGCAGCCGAGAATACTACAATGAGCAGTTCTTC.